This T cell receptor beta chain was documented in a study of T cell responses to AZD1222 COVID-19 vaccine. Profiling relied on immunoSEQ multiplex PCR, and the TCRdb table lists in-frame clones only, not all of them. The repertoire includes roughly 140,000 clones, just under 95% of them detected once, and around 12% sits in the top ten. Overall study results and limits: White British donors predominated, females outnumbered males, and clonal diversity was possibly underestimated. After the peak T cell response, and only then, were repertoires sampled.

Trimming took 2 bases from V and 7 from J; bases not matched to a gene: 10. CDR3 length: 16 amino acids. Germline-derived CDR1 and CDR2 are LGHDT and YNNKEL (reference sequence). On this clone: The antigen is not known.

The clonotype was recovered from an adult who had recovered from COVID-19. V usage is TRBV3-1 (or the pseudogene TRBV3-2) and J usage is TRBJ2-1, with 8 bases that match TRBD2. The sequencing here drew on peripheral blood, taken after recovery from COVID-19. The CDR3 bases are TGTGCCAGCAGCCAAATAAGCGGGAGAGGAGGAAATGAGCAGTTCTTC. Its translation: CASSQISGRGGNEQFF.